This TCR beta chain was sequenced for a study of CD8 T cells in ankylosing spondylitis. Whole-study findings and limits: Clones tied to disease were said to be significantly enriched in matched ankylosing spondylitis synovial fluid. Apparently characteristic of ankylosing spondylitis blood was a TCR beta motif (roughly eight highly homologous variants). Some of these motif variants have turned up before, in reports on reactive arthritis synovial fluid and blood.

CDR3 length: 17 amino acids. Germline trimming cut 7 bases from V and 1 base from J; bases unmatched to any gene: 9. Quantitative 5'-RACE with molecular barcodes was used to make the TCR beta libraries. TCRdb passed the 5' RACE reads through MiXCR, listing each CDR3 protein once. The table records 670,000 or so distinct CDR3 sequences, around a fifth of them present only once. About this clonotype: Its antigen remains unidentified.

Sequencing input: blood, either unsorted or a sorted T cell fraction (not recorded which). The sequence came from a male donor with ankylosing spondylitis. This sequence joins TRBV12-3 or TRBV12-4 and TRBJ2-6; TRBD1 matches 8 bases. CDR3 in DNA: TGTGCCAGCACTCGGGACAGGATTCTTTCTGGGGCCAACGTCCTGACTTTC. This translates into CASTRDRILSGANVLTF.